The present T cell receptor beta chain was sequenced within a study of identical twins. A universal primer binding site was introduced by template switching. The final cDNA contained unique molecular identifiers. Each CDR3 protein gets one entry after TCRdb re-called the 5' RACE reads with MiXCR. The sample yields 400,000 or so distinct CDR3 sequences, approximately 8.7% seen once. Study-level points and caveats: Beta clonotypes that were abundant in cord blood contained fewer insertions, a pattern absent from memory repertoires. Low generation-probability sequences were in excess among twin-shared out-of-frame alpha sequences. Excess twin sharing in beta out-of-frame sequences was weaker.

After removal of 6 bases from V and 2 bases from J, the junction contained 8 bases not matched to a gene. The germline CDR1 and CDR2 sequences are MDHEN and SYDVKM. The CDR3 is 15 amino acids. This clonotype was picked up many times. Its specificity is unknown. The sample consisted of naive T cells sorted from blood. V and J are TRBV28 and TRBJ2-3, with TRBD1 matching 7 bases. The sequence was obtained from a woman in her 50s in good health. DNA of the CDR3: TGTGCCAGCAGCAGCCGGGACAGAGTCACAGATACGCAGTATTTT. Protein: CASSSRDRVTDTQYF.